These 20 T cell receptor beta chains came from one sample sequenced in a study of blood T cell repertoires in COVID-19. Data came from immunoSEQ multiplex PCR; TCRdb stores just in-frame clones and leaves some out. The sample records fewer than 350,000 clones, approximately 90% being singletons. Sequencing was performed on PBMCs or T cells enriched from blood (not recorded which). These receptors all come from a woman aged 40-49 years who had recovered from COVID-19.

This chain joins TRBV7-9 and TRBJ2-5; 15 bases match TRBD2. The CDR3 is 18 residues long. Germline trimming cut 5 bases from V and 5 bases from J; bases unmatched to any gene: 12. Germline loops: CDR1 SEHNR, CDR2 FQNEAQ (reference sequence). The CDR3 nucleotides are TGTGCCAGCAGCCGGGGGACTAGCGGGAGGTCGCCGCGTGAGACCCAGTACTTC. This gives the protein CASSRGTSGRSPRETQYF.

The V gene is TRBV7-9, the J gene TRBJ2-7, with D perhaps TRBD2 (6 bases). CDR3 size: 18 residues. Between the trimmed V and J ends, which lost 4 bases and 1 base, there was a span of 23 bases. Germline V gene data show CDR1 as SEHNR and CDR2 as FQNEAQ (reference sequence). The CDR3 DNA reads as TGTGCCAGCAGCTCGGAGACCAGTACTAGCTTCGTTTCCTACGAGCAGTACTTC. This codes for CASSSETSTSFVSYEQYF.

The gene calls are TRBV12-2 and TRBJ2-2; the table's D call of TRBD2 was not tested on the DNA. TRBV12-2 is assigned pseudogene status. This CDR3 is built from 19 residues. The CDR3 sequence: CASRPLRLAGGVGTGELFF. The CDR3 DNA reads TGTGCAAGTCGCCCCCTACGGCTAGCGGGAGGAGTGGGCACCGGGGAGCTGTTTTTT.

V and J are TRBV3-1 (or the pseudogene TRBV3-2) and TRBJ2-5, with 7 bases matching TRBD2. J lost 3 bases, V lost 6 bases, and 7 bases had no gene match. Looked up from germline, CDR1 is LGHDT and CDR2 is YNNKEL (reference sequence). The CDR3 extends over 14 amino acids. CDR3 amino acids: CASRLTGGEETQYF. The CDR3 coding sequence is TGTGCCAGCAGACTGACTGGGGGGGAAGAGACCCAGTACTTC.

J is TRBJ2-5 and V is TRBV4-3; tentatively, D is TRBD1 (6 bases). The CDR3 is 16 amino acids. Germline V gives CDR1 LGHNA, CDR2 YSLEER. Trimming stripped 0 bases from V and 5 bases from J, with 16 bases between. CDR3 region: CASSQDSTGMWETQYF. The CDR3 DNA is TGCGCCAGCAGCCAAGATTCAACAGGGATGTGGGAGACCCAGTACTTC.

The chain is built from TRBV7-9 and TRBJ1-3, with D possibly TRBD1 on 6 matching bases. V gave up 4 bases and J gave up 8 bases, with 15 bases separating them. The CDR3 length is 14 residues. CDR1 and CDR2 from the germline V gene are SEHNR and FQNEAQ (reference sequence). DNA of the CDR3: TGTGCCAGCAGCTCAACAGGGCATGGGGACACCATATATTTT. Its translation is CASSSTGHGDTIYF.

This clone has at least ten counts. The chain links TRBV28 to TRBJ1-4, with 10 bases lining up with TRBD1. The J segment lost 8 bases and the V segment lost 1 base, leaving 19 bases of the junction unmatched. The germline gives CDR1 MDHEN, CDR2 SYDVKM. This CDR3 is 20 amino acids long. This chain's CDR3 is CASSLYPGQGVRVGVEKLFF. In nucleotides, the CDR3 is TGTGCCAGCAGTTTATACCCCGGACAGGGGGTTAGGGTAGGAGTAGAAAAACTGTTTTTT.

The CDR3 region is CASSLFGPNSGNTIYF. CDR3 in DNA: TGTGCCAGCAGTTTATTCGGTCCGAACTCTGGAAACACCATATATTTT. V gene TRBV27 combines with J gene TRBJ1-3; D is ambiguous. The germline V gene has CDR1 MNHEY and CDR2 SMNVEV (reference sequence). V lost 1 base to trimming and J lost 0 bases, with 10 bases between them. The CDR3 sequence is 16 residues long.

The V call is TRBV12-3 or TRBV12-4, the J call TRBJ2-3; TRBD1 might be the D (5 bases). The CDR3 covers 13 residues. Trimming removed 6 bases at V and 5 bases at J, with 12 bases between. CDR3 sequence (DNA): TGTGCCAGCAGGGGGCGCCTATTAGATACGCAGTATTTT. It specifies CASRGRLLDTQYF.

V is TRBV30 and J is TRBJ1-1; a weak D match, TRBD1 (6 bases). Trimming took off 2 bases at V and 5 bases at J, with 9 bases between the two ends. The CDR3 has 12 amino acids. Germline CDR1 is GTSNPN and CDR2 is SVGIG (reference sequence). The CDR3 sequence: CAWSRRGTEAFF. For the CDR3, the DNA is TGTGCCTGGAGTCGCAGGGGTACTGAAGCTTTCTTT.

This chain's CDR3 is CASSYSGTGVYGYTF. CDR3 DNA: TGTGCCAGCAGTTATTCCGGGACAGGGGTCTATGGCTACACCTTC. This chain joins TRBV6-2 or TRBV6-3 and TRBJ1-2, with 10 positions matching TRBD1. The germline gives CDR1 MNHEY, CDR2 SVGEGT. After removal of 3 bases from V and 4 bases from J, the junction contained 5 bases not matched to a gene. The CDR3 extends over 15 amino acids.

This clone was detected a few times. The chain joins TRBV18 to TRBJ2-1, with D unclear. CDR1 and CDR2 (germline): KGHSH, LQKENI. V shed 1 base and J shed 0 bases, with 13 bases lying between them. This CDR3 is 17 amino acids long. The CDR3 protein is CASSPQSGVRSYNEQFF. The CDR3 DNA follows: TGTGCCAGCTCACCACAGTCCGGAGTCCGCTCCTACAATGAGCAGTTCTTC.

The chain recombines TRBV12-5 with TRBJ1-3; no definite D call. Germline V gene sequence: CDR1 LGHNT, CDR2 FRNRAP. V lost 3 bases and J 0 bases, leaving 3 bases between the germline ends. CDR3 length equals 13 residues. The CDR3: CASGFSSGNTIYF. The CDR3 coding sequence is TGTGCTAGTGGTTTTAGCTCTGGAAACACCATATATTTT.

This chain uses TRBV5-1 with TRBJ2-3; D uncertain. Trimming took off 4 bases at V and 0 bases at J, with 15 bases between the two ends. This CDR3 spans 16 amino acids. The germline CDR1 and CDR2 sequences are SGHRS and YFSETQ. CDR3 sequence reads: CASSRGSYSSTDTQYF. The DNA for the CDR3 is TGCGCCAGCAGCCGAGGAAGCTACTCTAGCACAGATACGCAGTATTTT.

This clone was seen once. J is TRBJ2-3 and V is TRBV3-1 (or the pseudogene TRBV3-2); TRBD2 matches 8 bases. The V and J ends lost 4 bases and 5 bases, in that order; junction bases with no gene match: 11. This CDR3 is 16 amino acids long. Germline V CDR1 and CDR2: LGHDT, YNNKEL (reference sequence). Here the CDR3 reads CASSPRLGAGGDTQYF. As DNA, the CDR3 is TGTGCCAGCAGCCCCCGTCTGGGCGCGGGAGGAGATACGCAGTATTTT.

This clone was seen repeatedly, ten times or more. This sequence joins TRBV2 and TRBJ1-2, with unresolved D. V lost 4 bases and J lost 1, with 13 bases in between. The CDR3 has 15 residues. The germline gives CDR1 SNHLY, CDR2 FYNNEI. The CDR3 nucleotides read TGTGCCAGCAGTGGCCCCAGGCTTTATAACTATGGCTACACCTTC. Its protein product is CASSGPRLYNYGYTF.

The chain uses TRBV7-9 and TRBJ2-5, with TRBD1 identical over 10 bases. Per germline, CDR1 SEHNR and CDR2 FQNEAQ (reference sequence). The CDR3 consists of 15 residues. The trim removed 3 bases at V and 6 bases at J, leaving 7 bases unmatched. In DNA form, the CDR3 reads TGTGCCAGCAGCTTCGAGACAGGGGGCTTAAAGACCCAGTACTTC. The encoded protein is CASSFETGGLKTQYF. Based on the CDR3 plus reference TRBV7-9 and TRBJ2-5, the full variable domain is DTGVSQNPRHKITKRGQNVTFRCDPISEHNRLYWYRQTLGQGPEFLTYFQNEAQLEKSRLLSDRFSAERPKGSFSTLEIQRTEQGDSAMYLCASSFETGGLKTQYFGPGTRLLVL.

V is TRBV5-1 and J is TRBJ1-5; a weak D match, TRBD1 (6 bases). The CDR3 extends over 14 amino acids. From germline, CDR1 is SGHRS and CDR2 YFSETQ. Trimming took off 5 bases at V and 7 bases at J, with 16 bases between the two ends. The CDR3 sequence is CASSPGGPGQPQHF. The CDR3 DNA sequence: TGCGCCAGCAGTCCTGGGGGCCCCGGACAGCCCCAGCATTTT.

In this sample, this clone turned up a few times. The gene calls are TRBV7-2 and TRBJ2-1, with D perhaps matching TRBD2 (5 bases). V lost 3 bases, J lost 10 bases, and 16 bases lay in between. The CDR3 sequence is 14 residues long. Germline CDR1 and CDR2: SGHTA and FQGNSA. Here the CDR3 DNA reads TGTGCCAGCAGCTTTGTTGGCTCGCGCGGGGAGCAGTTCTTC. It translates to CASSFVGSRGEQFF.

J is TRBJ1-1 and V is TRBV18, with TRBD1 as a possible D gene (5 bases). This CDR3 comprises 16 residues. The V end was cut by 2 bases, the J end by 1 base, with 14 bases between. Germline V gene data show CDR1 as KGHSH and CDR2 as LQKENI. The CDR3 protein is CASSPGRTPRNTEAFF. Written as DNA, the CDR3 is TGTGCCAGCTCACCAGGCAGGACACCCCGGAACACTGAAGCTTTCTTT. Together with reference TRBV18 and TRBJ1-1, the CDR3 gives the full variable domain: NAGVMQNPRHLVRRRGQEARLRCSPMKGHSHVYWYRQLPEEGLKFMVYLQKENIIDESGMPKERFSAEFPKEGPSILRIQQVVRGDSAAYFCASSPGRTPRNTEAFFGQGTRLTVV.